The following is a T cell receptor beta chain sequence with its context. The data are from a study of T cells expressing NK-cell markers. On the study more broadly: Obtained from sorted CD3+CD56+NKG2C+, CD3+CD56+NKG2C- and CD3+CD56-NKG2C+ T cells were the TCR beta repertoires. HCMV serostatus: seven of eight sequenced donors positive, one negative.

TCRdb reanalyzed the 5' RACE reads, giving one entry per CDR3 protein sequence and no DNA. The table lists about 260,000 distinct CDR3 sequences, with around 4% in the top ten. Sequences were obtained from blood T cells: a sorted CD56 or NKG2C T cell subset, CD4+ or CD8+ T cells, or bulk PBMC T cells (not recorded which). The clonotype originates from a woman between 18 and 70 years old in good health.

The CDR3 sequence: CASSLGDITYEQYF. J is TRBJ2-7 and V is TRBV5-1. The CDR3 spans 14 residues. Per germline, CDR1 SGHRS and CDR2 YFSETQ. The full variable domain, with the rest looked up from reference TRBV5-1 and TRBJ2-7, is KAGVTQTPRYLIKTRGQQVTLSCSPISGHRSVSWYQQTPGQGLQFLFEYFSETQRNKGNFPGRFSGRQFSNSRSEMNVSTLELGDSALYLCASSLGDITYEQYFGPGTRLTVT.